Shown below are 32 T cell receptor beta chains from a single sample sequenced in a study of T cells in Graves' hyperthyroidism and ophthalmopathy. Researchers amplified the TCR beta CDR3 regions from RNA transcripts. Using the HTBI primer set, a first-round RT-PCR was run on the TCR CDR3. TCRdb itself ran the multiplex PCR reads through MiXCR, one entry per CDR3 protein. The sample has about 610,000 distinct CDR3 sequences; about 15% are singletons. The sequencing sample was made of blood. The receptors shown here come from a middle-aged woman with Graves' ophthalmopathy.

This clonotype occurred many times. The V and J genes are TRBV15 and TRBJ2-6, with D tentatively TRBD1 or TRBD2 (5 bases each). This CDR3 has 15 residues. V lost 3 bases and J 4 bases, leaving 10 bases between the germline ends. Looked up from germline, CDR1 is LNHNV and CDR2 is YYDKDF (reference sequence). The CDR3 is CATSSGWGGANVLTF. CDR3 sequence (DNA): TGTGCCACCAGCAGTGGCTGGGGGGGGGCCAACGTCCTGACTTTC.

Many counts were recorded for this clonotype. This chain connects TRBV28 to TRBJ1-1; 7 positions match TRBD1. Germline CDR1 and CDR2: MDHEN and SYDVKM. The J segment lost 4 bases and the V segment lost 8 bases, leaving 19 bases of the junction unmatched. The CDR3 totals 17 residues. CDR3 region: CASVGEGRGQMSTEAFF. The CDR3, as DNA: TGTGCCAGCGTGGGGGAAGGCAGGGGACAGATGAGCACTGAAGCTTTCTTT.

This clonotype was seen many times. In DNA form, the CDR3 reads TGTGCCAGCAGTGGAGAGGCAGGCATATCCTACGAGCAGTACTTC. Its protein is CASSGEAGISYEQYF. The chain employs TRBV25-1 and TRBJ2-7; D uncertain. The V gene lost 4 bases and the J gene lost 1 base, with 14 bases spanning the gap. The CDR3 is made up of 15 amino acids. The germline V gene has CDR1 MGHDK and CDR2 SYGVNS.

Many counts were recorded for this clonotype. This chain joins TRBV6-5 and TRBJ2-7; D gene uncertain. The CDR3 has 15 residues. Germline CDR1 reads MNHEY; CDR2 reads SVGAGI. Trimming shortened V by 0 bases and J by 2 bases, and 11 bases separated the two germline ends. The CDR3: CASSYSVGSPYEQYF. CDR3 nucleotide sequence: TGTGCCAGCAGTTACTCGGTGGGCAGCCCCTACGAGCAGTACTTC.

This clonotype was detected ten times or more. The chain uses TRBV6-5 and TRBJ1-2; unclear D gene. The CDR3 loop spans 14 amino acids. From germline, CDR1 is MNHEY and CDR2 SVGAGI. Trimming shortened V by 8 bases and J by 7 bases, and 20 bases separated the two germline ends. The CDR3 nucleotides are TGTGCCAGCCGGCGGGGAATGACTAGCGGTGGCTACACCTTC. This gives the protein CASRRGMTSGGYTF.

This clonotype showed up just a few times. This CDR3 reads CASSILGAVGNQPQHF. The DNA for the CDR3 is TGTGCCAGTAGTATTTTGGGGGCGGTTGGCAATCAGCCCCAGCATTTT. The chain couples TRBV19 to TRBJ1-5; D might be TRBD1 (6 bases). The V gene lost 3 bases and the J gene lost 2 bases, with 14 bases spanning the gap. The CDR3 is made up of 16 amino acids. The germline V gene has CDR1 LNHDA and CDR2 SQIVND (reference sequence).

This clonotype was seen repeatedly, ten times or more. CDR3 amino acids: CASTTGEGYYGYTF. In DNA form, the CDR3 reads TGTGCCAGTACCACAGGGGAGGGGTACTATGGCTACACCTTC. This rearrangement joins TRBV19 to TRBJ1-2, with 7 bases matching TRBD1. Germline trimming cut 7 bases from V and 3 bases from J; bases unmatched to any gene: 8. Germline assignment: CDR1 LNHDA and CDR2 SQIVND (reference sequence). CDR3 length: 14 amino acids. Full variable domain (missing parts from reference TRBV19 and TRBJ1-2): DGGITQSPKYLFRKEGQNVTLSCEQNLNHDAMYWYRQDPGQGLRLIYYSQIVNDFQKGDIAEGYSVSREKKESFPLTVTSAQKNPTAFYLCASTTGEGYYGYTFGSGTRLTVV.

This clonotype has ten or more counts. J is TRBJ2-7 and V is TRBV27, with TRBD2 matching 9 bases. CDR3 length equals 14 residues. Germline loops: CDR1 MNHEY, CDR2 SMNVEV (reference sequence). The V gene end was trimmed by 7 bases and the J gene end by 3 bases; junction bases not matched to a gene: 7. The CDR3 is CASNSSGASYEQYF. Written as DNA, the CDR3 is TGTGCCAGCAATTCTAGCGGGGCCAGCTACGAGCAGTACTTC.

The sample holds many counts of this clonotype. This chain links TRBV12-3 or TRBV12-4 with TRBJ2-5; tentative D call: TRBD1 (6 bases). There are 13 residues in the CDR3. V shed 3 bases and J shed 5 bases, with 10 bases lying between them. DNA of the CDR3: TGTGCCAGCAGTTTTGGGGGCGGTGAGACCCAGTACTTC. Its translation: CASSFGGGETQYF.

This clonotype was picked up a small number of times. The rearrangement joins TRBV4-2 to TRBJ2-5, with D perhaps given as TRBD1 or TRBD2 (5 bases each). Germline V lookup: CDR1 LGHNA, CDR2 YNFKEQ. V dropped 1 base and J dropped 4 bases, with 10 bases sitting between them. The CDR3 consists of 14 residues. This chain's CDR3 is CASSQAGDGETQYF. The CDR3 bases are TGTGCCAGCAGCCAAGCCGGGGACGGAGAGACCCAGTACTTC.

There are many counts of this clonotype. The chain joins TRBV24-1 to TRBJ2-2; no firm D call. V was trimmed by 3 bases and J by 8 bases, leaving 6 bases between them. The CDR3 sequence is 12 residues long. Looked up from germline, CDR1 is KGHDR and CDR2 is SFDVKD. The CDR3 spells CATSDEAGELFF. The CDR3 DNA reads as TGTGCCACCAGTGATGAGGCAGGGGAGCTGTTTTTT.

The table lists this clonotype with many counts. The genes are TRBV6-1 and TRBJ1-2; the D gene is possibly TRBD1 (5 bases). Trimming took off 7 bases at V and 8 bases at J, with 14 bases between the two ends. This CDR3 comprises 12 residues. CDR1 is MNHNS and CDR2 is SASEGT in the germline V gene. The CDR3 DNA is TGTGCCAGCACCAACGGGGGTTGGGGCTACACCTTC. Encoded protein: CASTNGGWGYTF.

This clonotype was picked up many times. The V call is TRBV27, the J call TRBJ2-7; 12 bases line up with TRBD2. Germline-derived CDR1 and CDR2 are MNHEY and SMNVEV (reference sequence). Trimming at V came to 6 bases and at J to 5 bases, leaving 11 bases not matched to a gene. The CDR3 is 16 residues long. CDR3 sequence reads: CASSQASGRAFDEQYF. Written as DNA, the CDR3 is TGTGCCAGCAGCCAAGCTAGCGGGAGGGCCTTCGACGAGCAGTACTTC.

This clonotype was counted many times. The gene calls are TRBV6-5 and TRBJ1-1; D is undetermined. Germline V CDR1 and CDR2: MNHEY, SVGAGI. Trimming shortened V by 4 bases and J by 4 bases, and 10 bases separated the two germline ends. The CDR3 is made up of 13 amino acids. CDR3 nucleotides: TGTGCCAGCAGTTCCCGCAGGAGCACTGAAGCTTTCTTT. Residues: CASSSRRSTEAFF.

This clonotype has ten or more counts. The V call is TRBV12-3 or TRBV12-4, the J call TRBJ2-2, with D maybe TRBD2 (6 bases). This CDR3 spans 18 amino acids. Trimming left V 6 bases short and J 7 bases short, with 27 bases between. The CDR3 loop reads CASRTGREPPRSGGELFF. Written as DNA, the CDR3 is TGTGCCAGCAGAACGGGACGGGAGCCCCCTAGATCCGGCGGGGAGCTGTTTTTT.

This clonotype was seen many times. The genes are TRBV11-1 and TRBJ2-2; D may be TRBD2 (5 bases). Germline V gene sequence: CDR1 SGHAT, CDR2 FQDESV (reference sequence). Trimming stripped 6 bases from V and 5 bases from J, with 10 bases between. This CDR3 region has 13 residues. The CDR3 nucleotides are TGTGCCAGCAGTATGCAGCGGACCGGGGAGCTGTTTTTT. Translation gives CASSMQRTGELFF. Based on the CDR3 plus reference TRBV11-1 and TRBJ2-2, the full variable domain is EAEVAQSPRYKITEKSQAVAFWCDPISGHATLYWYRQILGQGPELLVQFQDESVVDDSQLPKDRFSAERLKGVDSTLKIQPAELGDSAMYLCASSMQRTGELFFGEGSRLTVL.

This clonotype came up many times. The chain links TRBV19 to TRBJ1-5; 7 bases fit TRBD1. V lost 9 bases and J lost 6; bases outside the gene matches: 11. CDR1 is LNHDA, CDR2 SQIVND, per germline (reference sequence). The CDR3 runs 14 residues. The CDR3 sequence is CASVTRAGGQPQHF. The CDR3 DNA follows: TGTGCCAGCGTGACCCGGGCAGGGGGTCAGCCCCAGCATTTT.

This clonotype was recorded a few times. The chain links TRBV20-1 to TRBJ1-2, with 9 bases identical to TRBD1. Per the germline V gene, CDR1 is DFQATT and CDR2 is SNEGSKA (reference sequence). This CDR3 is built from 15 residues. Trimming removed 0 bases from V and 8 bases from J; junction bases left unmatched: 10. In nucleotides, the CDR3 is TGCAGTGCTAGAGATAACCTCGAGACAGGGGGGGGCTACACCTTC. This translates into CSARDNLETGGGYTF.

This chain connects TRBV3-1 to TRBJ1-1, with no clear D. V lost 1 base and J 5 bases, leaving 11 bases between the germline ends. Germline V CDR1 and CDR2: LGHDT, YNNKEL (reference sequence). This CDR3 region has 14 residues. In nucleotides, the CDR3 is TGTGCCAGCAGCCAAGTAGGCGGGATGACTGAAGCTTTCTTT. Protein: CASSQVGGMTEAFF. The entire variable domain, with the rest obtained from reference TRBV3-1 and TRBJ1-1, is as follows: DTAVSQTPKYLVTQMGNDKSIKCEQNLGHDTMYWYKQDSKKFLKIMFSYNNKELIINETVPNRFSPKSPDKAHLNLHINSLELGDSAVYFCASSQVGGMTEAFFGQGTRLTVV.

The J gene is TRBJ2-2, the V gene TRBV20-1; D may be TRBD2 (6 bases). Per the germline V gene, CDR1 is DFQATT and CDR2 is SNEGSKA (reference sequence). This CDR3 is 13 amino acids long. Trimming removed 3 bases from V and 2 bases from J, with 7 bases in between. The CDR3 loop reads CSASGGNTGELFF. CDR3 coding DNA: TGCAGTGCTAGCGGGGGAAACACCGGGGAGCTGTTTTTT.

This clonotype was counted ten times or more. The rearrangement links TRBV6-5 to TRBJ2-7, with 12 bases that match TRBD2. Germline CDR1 is MNHEY and CDR2 is SVGAGI. The CDR3 is 14 residues long. The trim removed 5 bases at V and 5 bases at J, leaving 4 bases unmatched. This CDR3 reads CASSRLAGADEQYF. The CDR3 nucleotides are TGTGCCAGCAGTAGACTAGCGGGAGCCGACGAGCAGTACTTC.

This clonotype has only a few counts. The V gene is TRBV5-1, the J gene TRBJ1-5, with D maybe TRBD1 (5 bases). Trimming shortened V by 2 bases and J by 5 bases, and 14 bases separated the two germline ends. The CDR3 is 15 amino acids. The germline CDR1 and CDR2 sequences are SGHRS and YFSETQ. The CDR3 loop reads CASSLWGDGDQPQHF. As DNA, the CDR3 is TGCGCCAGCAGCTTATGGGGGGACGGCGATCAGCCCCAGCATTTT.

This clonotype showed up many times. This rearrangement joins TRBV30 to TRBJ1-1; TRBD1 aligns across 7 bases. Germline loops: CDR1 GTSNPN, CDR2 SVGIG (reference sequence). The CDR3 has 16 residues. V lost 0 bases and J lost 5; bases outside the gene matches: 12. The CDR3 sequence is CAWSVRVGQGGTEAFF. The CDR3 nucleotides are TGTGCCTGGAGTGTCCGAGTTGGCCAGGGGGGTACTGAAGCTTTCTTT.

This clonotype was found many times. The chain carries TRBV6-5 and TRBJ1-5; 9 nucleotides line up with TRBD1. CDR1 and CDR2 (germline): MNHEY, SVGAGI. The CDR3 loop spans 15 amino acids. V trimming: 4 bases; J trimming: 6 bases; junction bases outside the gene matches: 7. Here the CDR3 reads CASSSPGQGVQPQHF. The CDR3 region has the DNA TGTGCCAGCAGTTCGCCGGGACAGGGAGTTCAGCCCCAGCATTTT.

This clonotype occurred many times. The V call is TRBV19, the J call TRBJ2-7; no clear D gene. Germline V lookup: CDR1 LNHDA, CDR2 SQIVND (reference sequence). The CDR3 runs 12 residues. With 3 bases removed from V and 7 bases from J, the gap between germline ends came to 10 bases. This CDR3 reads CASSIDQGEQYF. CDR3 bases: TGTGCCAGTAGTATTGATCAAGGGGAGCAGTACTTC.

This clonotype showed up many times. V gene TRBV6-2 or TRBV6-3 combines with J gene TRBJ1-2; D is ambiguous. CDR3 length: 12 amino acids. Germline V gene sequence: CDR1 MNHEY, CDR2 SVGEGT. Trimming stripped 4 bases from V and 6 bases from J, with 9 bases between. The CDR3: CASSWSPDGYTF. CDR3 nucleotide sequence: TGTGCCAGCAGTTGGTCGCCGGATGGCTACACCTTC.

This chain uses TRBV30 with TRBJ1-2; possibly TRBD1 for D (6 bases). Germline CDR1 and CDR2: GTSNPN and SVGIG (reference sequence). The CDR3 is 15 amino acids. Trimming cost V 3 bases and J 0 bases, with 14 bases left between them. The CDR3 DNA sequence: TGTGCCTGGAGGCTACAGGGAAGGTCTAACTATGGCTACACCTTC. Translated: CAWRLQGRSNYGYTF.

At least ten counts were recorded for this clonotype. The genes are TRBV2 and TRBJ2-2; 15 nucleotides align to TRBD2. With V trimmed by 5 bases and J by 7 bases, 5 bases remained unmatched. The CDR3 is 16 residues long. Germline CDR1 SNHLY, CDR2 FYNNEI. The CDR3 DNA follows: TGTGCCAGCAGTTGGACTAGCGGGAGGGAGGACGGGGAGCTGTTTTTT. Encoded protein: CASSWTSGREDGELFF.

The sample holds many counts of this clonotype. V and J are TRBV28 and TRBJ1-3, with a tentative D call TRBD1 (6 bases). V gave up 5 bases and J gave up 4 bases, with 30 bases separating them. The germline V gene encodes CDR1 MDHEN and CDR2 SYDVKM. This CDR3 has 20 residues. CDR3: CASSPTTGIPSWGGGNTIYF. The DNA of the CDR3 is TGTGCCAGCAGTCCAACTACAGGGATTCCCTCCTGGGGAGGAGGAAACACCATATATTTT.

This clonotype was observed at least ten times. The chain is built from TRBV6-1 and TRBJ2-7, with D perhaps matching TRBD2 (6 bases). The CDR3 is 14 amino acids. V was cut by 1 base and J by 3 bases, with 10 bases left in between. From germline, CDR1 is MNHNS and CDR2 SASEGT. In nucleotides, the CDR3 is TGTGCCAGCAGTGAAGTGGGGGGTTTCTACGAGCAGTACTTC. The encoded protein is CASSEVGGFYEQYF.

This clonotype was counted ten times or more. The gene calls are TRBV24-1 and TRBJ1-4; the D is unclear. Germline V lookup: CDR1 KGHDR, CDR2 SFDVKD. Trimming pared 2 bases from V and 7 bases from J, leaving 16 bases between. The CDR3 length is 16 residues. The CDR3 protein is CATSDSSPTGGEKLFF. The CDR3 DNA reads as TGTGCCACCAGTGATTCTTCCCCAACCGGCGGTGAAAAACTGTTTTTT.

This chain joins TRBV27 and TRBJ2-1, with 7 bases aligning to TRBD2. CDR3 size: 15 residues. J was trimmed by 0 bases and V by 5 bases; bases with no gene match: 4. Looked up from germline, CDR1 is MNHEY and CDR2 is SMNVEV (reference sequence). CDR3 nucleotides: TGTGCCAGCAGTGCGCTAGCGGTCTCCTACAATGAGCAGTTCTTC. It yields the protein CASSALAVSYNEQFF.